This is a list of T cell receptor beta chains from one sample in a study of T cells in Graves' hyperthyroidism and ophthalmopathy. From the multiplex PCR reads, TCRdb called clonotypes with MiXCR, one entry per CDR3 protein. This table has hundreds of thousands of distinct CDR3 sequences, around 20% appearing once. Sequencing was done on a sample of blood. The receptor set was obtained from a woman aged 45-65 years with Graves' hyperthyroidism that later progressed to Graves' ophthalmopathy. The CDR3 runs from the conserved cysteine through the conserved F or W.

J gene	V gene	CDR3 protein
TRBJ2-1	TRBV20-1	CSARDISGGHYNEQFF
TRBJ1-5	TRBV20-1	CSAGWRTLNQPQHF
TRBJ1-2	TRBV10-3	CAISESTRYYGYTF
TRBJ2-7	TRBV12-3/TRBV12-4	CASSLPRDREGSYEQYF
TRBJ1-1	TRBV7-9	CASSHPGVVYTEAFF
TRBJ2-1	TRBV12-3/TRBV12-4	CASSPSGGFNEQFF
TRBJ2-4	TRBV7-2	CASSTTSWGKNIQYF
TRBJ2-7	TRBV5-4	CASSPPTGASDEQYF
TRBJ2-7	TRBV2	CASSEGNPGEEQYF
TRBJ2-4	TRBV2	CASSELRGAVIQYF
TRBJ1-2	TRBV3-1	CASSQGPANYGYTF
TRBJ2-2	TRBV12-3/TRBV12-4	CASSFFTGPTGELFF
TRBJ2-7	TRBV5-1	CASKDSSYERYF
TRBJ2-7	TRBV11-2	CASSLPTSGTLLYEQYF
TRBJ2-3	TRBV4-1	CASSPTDSYDTQYF
TRBJ2-3	TRBV27	CASSLDLFTDTQYF
TRBJ1-1	TRBV7-2	CASSSRVTEAFF
TRBJ1-2	TRBV14	CASSQDRGQGMGGYTF